This T cell receptor (beta chain) was captured in a study of T cell responses to AZD1222 COVID-19 vaccine (dated by TCRdb to the early 2020s). For the study in its entirety: Because spike-specific TCR depth and breadth did not differ between the two schedules, AZD1222 recipients who got a second dose at roughly 4 weeks were pooled with those who got a second dose at roughly 12 weeks. Enrollment into the trials was organized by age into subgroups of 18-55, 56-69 and 70-plus years, and those subgroups contained around 150, 28 and 57 TCR-sequenced participants, respectively. A total of 230 to 250 trial participants underwent TCR sequencing, of whom 200 to 220 received two doses of AZD1222 and about 26 received two doses of the MenACWY control vaccine.

The CDR3 regions of human TCRbeta chains were subjected to immunosequencing. The original methods were these. Repertoire TCRs were checked for matches against a reference library of SARS-CoV-2-specific TCRs that had been generated using the MIRA antigen-specificity platform. Breadth was defined as the fraction of unique TCRs that were SARS-CoV-2-associated. Depth was defined as the fraction of total T cells that were SARS-CoV-2-associated. Using the MIRA data, every spike-specific TCR was mapped to the spike region that the TCR reacted to and assigned to either a CD4 or a CD8 class. Log10-transformed breadth and depth values were compared by one-way ANOVA with Sidak's multiple comparisons tests. The immuneACCESS repertoire file appears here via TCRdb, limited to in-frame rearrangements. These files lack a portion of the clones; in checked studies, under half of the deficit traces to unresolved V genes, and the cause of the others is not known. That table supplies the V and J calls and clone size; D and trimming were determined from the DNA. This sample comprises around 150,000 clones, 70% to 90% of them detected only once. The ten most abundant clones make up about 1.9% of the sample.

This specimen's time point label, interpreted: baseline before first vaccination. Vaccinee samples came from UK trials COV001 and COV002, including a single-blind randomized controlled phase 2/3 trial of AZD1222 (ChAdOx1 nCoV-19) in healthy adults. For TCRbeta chain sequencing, PBMC samples were collected from trial participants at day 0 and at day 28 after the second dose. V is reduced by 1 base and J by 4 bases, leaving a spacing of 13 bases between them. CDR1 and CDR2, looked up from the germline V gene, are SGHAT and FQNNGV. The CDR3 holds 15 amino acids from the cysteine to the phenylalanine. The kept DNA is CDR3 alone, 45 bases in frame from the first base. A note on this clone: Its antigen remains undetermined. No base quality information exists; no much larger clone differs at one position.

Study-level results and caveats: Reportedly, close to half of the unique spike-specific TCRs recognized epitopes lying outside the regions that are mutated in the B.1.351 and B.1.1.7 variants. No day 14 peak-response samples were available, so repertoires were characterized only after the peak T cell response. Conclusions about previously exposed vaccinees are limited, since just 6 or 7 AZD1222 recipients were seropositive for SARS-CoV-2 at baseline. Most participants were white British and females outnumbered males, and the authors suggested that clonal diversity may have been underestimated. In the small 56-69-year group, the increase in depth fell short of significance, most likely because of low power. After two AZD1222 doses, both the breadth and the depth of spike-specific TCRs were significantly higher than at day 0 and than in MenACWY recipients. The vaccine-associated CD4 TCRs covered the entire spike protein, and the dominant responses fell in regions 160-218 and 743-854.

The sequence came from an adult in good health. The sample was peripheral blood, taken on day 0 of AZD1222 vaccination. Rearrangement joined TRBV11-2 to TRBJ1-2; a confident D gene designation cannot be given. This receptor has the CDR3 CASSLVSRVGYGYTF. The DNA is as follows: TGTGCCAGCAGCTTAGTCTCTCGGGTAGGCTATGGCTACACCTTC.